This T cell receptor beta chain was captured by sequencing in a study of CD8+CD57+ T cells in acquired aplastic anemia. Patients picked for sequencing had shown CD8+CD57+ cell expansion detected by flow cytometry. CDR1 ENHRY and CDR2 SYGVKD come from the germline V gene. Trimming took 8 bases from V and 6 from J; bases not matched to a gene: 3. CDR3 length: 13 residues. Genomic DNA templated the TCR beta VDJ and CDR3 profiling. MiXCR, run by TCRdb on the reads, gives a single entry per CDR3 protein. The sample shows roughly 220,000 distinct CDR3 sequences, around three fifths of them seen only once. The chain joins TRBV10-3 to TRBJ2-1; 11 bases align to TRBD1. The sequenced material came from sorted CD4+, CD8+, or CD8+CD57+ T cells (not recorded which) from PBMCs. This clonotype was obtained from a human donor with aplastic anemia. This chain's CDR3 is CAIPGTGGNEQFF. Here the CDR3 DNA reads TGTGCCATCCCCGGGACAGGGGGCAATGAGCAGTTCTTC.